These 3 T cell receptor beta chains were sequenced from one sample in a study of patients and donors after allogeneic stem cell transplantation. Each CDR3 protein gets one entry after TCRdb re-called the RT-PCR reads with MiXCR. In the table there are roughly 940,000 distinct CDR3 sequences, more than 15% of which are singletons. The sequenced sample was blood, either unsorted or a sorted T cell fraction (not recorded which). The receptors stem from a human donor who was either an allogeneic HSCT recipient or a stem cell or donor lymphocyte infusion donor (not recorded which). It is not recorded whose cells these are; they may come from a transplant donor.

The table lists this clonotype with many counts. The genes are TRBV12-3 or TRBV12-4 and TRBJ2-7; TRBD2 is a possible D gene (6 bases). The CDR3 has 12 residues. Trimming took off 1 base at V and 6 bases at J, with 7 bases between the two ends. This CDR3 is CASSLGLVEQYF. The CDR3 region has the DNA TGTGCCAGCAGTTTAGGACTAGTCGAGCAGTACTTC.

This clonotype was seen a few times. The rearrangement joins TRBV7-2 to TRBJ2-3; D is ambiguous. Germline V gene lookup returns CDR1 SGHTA and CDR2 FQGNSA. The V and J ends lost 0 bases and 5 bases respectively, with 3 bases between them. The CDR3 covers 12 residues. The CDR3 protein is CASSLAKDTQYF. The CDR3 DNA reads TGTGCCAGCAGCTTAGCTAAAGATACGCAGTATTTT.

Here the CDR3 reads CASSSSTRRGLSNYGYTF. The CDR3 DNA sequence: TGTGCCAGCAGTTCATCTACTCGCAGGGGGCTATCTAACTATGGCTACACCTTC. The chain employs TRBV12-3 or TRBV12-4 and TRBJ1-2; 8 bases line up with TRBD1. V shed 4 bases, J shed 0 bases, and the junction held 13 bases outside the gene matches. This CDR3 has 18 amino acids.